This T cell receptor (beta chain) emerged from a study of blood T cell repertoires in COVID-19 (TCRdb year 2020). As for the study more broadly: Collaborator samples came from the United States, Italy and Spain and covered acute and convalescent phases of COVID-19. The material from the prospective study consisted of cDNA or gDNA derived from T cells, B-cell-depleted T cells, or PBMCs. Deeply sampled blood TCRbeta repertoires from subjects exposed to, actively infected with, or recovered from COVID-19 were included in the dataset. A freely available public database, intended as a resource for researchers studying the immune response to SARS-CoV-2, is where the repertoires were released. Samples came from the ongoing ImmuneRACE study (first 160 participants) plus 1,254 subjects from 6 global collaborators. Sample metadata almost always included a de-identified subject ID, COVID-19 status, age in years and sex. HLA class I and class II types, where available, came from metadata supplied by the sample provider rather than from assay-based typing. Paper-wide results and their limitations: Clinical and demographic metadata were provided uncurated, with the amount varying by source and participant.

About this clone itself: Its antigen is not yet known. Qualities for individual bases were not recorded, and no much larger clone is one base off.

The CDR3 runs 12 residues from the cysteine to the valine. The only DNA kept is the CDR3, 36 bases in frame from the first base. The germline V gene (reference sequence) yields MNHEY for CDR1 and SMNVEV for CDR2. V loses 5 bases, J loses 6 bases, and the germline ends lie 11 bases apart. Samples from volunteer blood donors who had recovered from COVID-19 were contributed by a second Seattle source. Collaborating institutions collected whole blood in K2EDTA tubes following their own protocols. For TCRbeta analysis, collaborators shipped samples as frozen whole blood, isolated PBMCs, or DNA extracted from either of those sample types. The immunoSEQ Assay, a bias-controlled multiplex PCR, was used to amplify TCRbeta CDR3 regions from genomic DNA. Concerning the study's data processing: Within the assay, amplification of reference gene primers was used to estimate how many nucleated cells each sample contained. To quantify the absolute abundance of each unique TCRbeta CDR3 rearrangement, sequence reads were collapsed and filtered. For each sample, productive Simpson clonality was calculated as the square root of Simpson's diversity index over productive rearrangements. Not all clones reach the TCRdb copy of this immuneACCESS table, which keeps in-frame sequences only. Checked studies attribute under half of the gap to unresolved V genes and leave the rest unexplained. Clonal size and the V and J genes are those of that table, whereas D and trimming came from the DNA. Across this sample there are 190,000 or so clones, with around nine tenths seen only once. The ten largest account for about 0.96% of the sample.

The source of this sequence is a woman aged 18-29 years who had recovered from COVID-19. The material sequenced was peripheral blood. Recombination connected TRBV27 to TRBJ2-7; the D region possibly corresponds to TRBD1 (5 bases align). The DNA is TGTGCCAGCAGTACGTATAGGGGCGAGCAGTACGTC. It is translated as CASSTYRGEQYV.